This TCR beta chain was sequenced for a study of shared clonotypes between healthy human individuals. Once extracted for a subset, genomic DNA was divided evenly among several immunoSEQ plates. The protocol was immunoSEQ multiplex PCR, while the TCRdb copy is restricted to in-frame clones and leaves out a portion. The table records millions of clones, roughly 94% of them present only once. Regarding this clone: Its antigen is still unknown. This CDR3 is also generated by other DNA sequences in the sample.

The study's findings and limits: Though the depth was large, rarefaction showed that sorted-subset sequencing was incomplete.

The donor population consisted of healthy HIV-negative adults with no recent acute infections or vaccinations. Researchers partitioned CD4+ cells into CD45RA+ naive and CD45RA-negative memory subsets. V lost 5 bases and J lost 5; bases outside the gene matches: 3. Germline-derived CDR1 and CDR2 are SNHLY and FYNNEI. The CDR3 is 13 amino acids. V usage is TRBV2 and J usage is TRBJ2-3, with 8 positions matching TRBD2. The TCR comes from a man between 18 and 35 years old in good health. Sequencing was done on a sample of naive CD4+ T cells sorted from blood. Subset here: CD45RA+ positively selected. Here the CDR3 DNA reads TGTGCCAGCAGTACCGGGAGGGGAGATACGCAGTATTTT. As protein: CASSTGRGDTQYF.